The TCR beta chain under discussion was sequenced for a study of neurological immune-mediated disorders. V lost 6 bases and J lost 0, with 12 bases in between. Germline CDR1 reads SQVTM; CDR2 reads ANQGSEA. The CDR3 is made up of 13 amino acids. This clonotype was detected many times. The cDNA came from 5'RACE, which used 10-nucleotide random UMIs. In TCRdb, the 5' RACE reads were re-called with MiXCR into one record per CDR3 protein. The data hold about 53,000 distinct CDR3 sequences, with roughly 17% observed a single time. The TCR comes from a man aged 55 to 70 in good health. The chain employs TRBV29-1 and TRBJ2-7; no clear D gene. The material sequenced was PBMCs. The CDR3 bases are TGCAGCGTCACGGACGGTAGCTCCTACGAGCAGTACTTC. Its translation: CSVTDGSSYEQYF.